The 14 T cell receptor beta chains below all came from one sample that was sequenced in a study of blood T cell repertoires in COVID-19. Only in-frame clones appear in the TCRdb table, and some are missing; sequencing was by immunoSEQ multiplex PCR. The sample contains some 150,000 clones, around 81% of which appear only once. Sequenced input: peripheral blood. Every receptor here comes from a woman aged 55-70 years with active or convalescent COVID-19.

The CDR3 spells CASSEEIAGGKFF. The CDR3 DNA is TGTGCCAGCAGTGAGGAAATAGCGGGGGGAAAGTTCTTC. The chain uses TRBV6-4 and TRBJ2-1; 10 nucleotides line up with TRBD2. After removal of 3 bases from V and 14 bases from J, the junction contained 7 bases not matched to a gene. The length of the CDR3 is 13 residues. From germline, CDR1 is MRHNA and CDR2 SNTAGT.

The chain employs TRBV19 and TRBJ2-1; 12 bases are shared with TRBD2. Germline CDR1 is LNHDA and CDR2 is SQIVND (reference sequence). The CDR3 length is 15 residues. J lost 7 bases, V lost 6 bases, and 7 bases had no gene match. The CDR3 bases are TGTGCCAGTAGGTCCGGACTAGCGGGGTGGAATGAGCAGTTCTTC. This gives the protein CASRSGLAGWNEQFF.

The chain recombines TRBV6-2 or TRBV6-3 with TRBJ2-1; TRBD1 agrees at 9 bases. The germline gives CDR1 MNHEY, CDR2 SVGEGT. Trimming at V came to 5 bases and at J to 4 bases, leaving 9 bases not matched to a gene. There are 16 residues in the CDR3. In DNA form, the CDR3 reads TGTGCCAGCAGTCCCTCGGGACAGGGAATTTACAATGAGCAGTTCTTC. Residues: CASSPSGQGIYNEQFF.

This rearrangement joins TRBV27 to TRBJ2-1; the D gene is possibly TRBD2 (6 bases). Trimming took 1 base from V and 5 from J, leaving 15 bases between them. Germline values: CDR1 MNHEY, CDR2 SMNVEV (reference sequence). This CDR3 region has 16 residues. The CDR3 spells CASSLFGGKINNEQFF. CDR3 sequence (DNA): TGTGCCAGCAGTTTATTCGGGGGAAAGATTAACAATGAGCAGTTCTTC.

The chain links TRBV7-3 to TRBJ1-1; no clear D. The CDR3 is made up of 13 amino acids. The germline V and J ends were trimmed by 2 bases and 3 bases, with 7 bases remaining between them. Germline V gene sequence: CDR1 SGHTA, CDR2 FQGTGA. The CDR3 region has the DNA TGTGCCAGCAGCTTAGGAGGCGACACTGAAGCTTTCTTT. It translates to CASSLGGDTEAFF.

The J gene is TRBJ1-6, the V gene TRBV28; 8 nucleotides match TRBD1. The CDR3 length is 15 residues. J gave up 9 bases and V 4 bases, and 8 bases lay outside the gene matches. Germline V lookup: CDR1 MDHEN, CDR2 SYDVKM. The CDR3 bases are TGTGCCAGCAGTTCAGGACAGGGTTTAGGTTCACCCCTCCACTTT. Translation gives CASSSGQGLGSPLHF.

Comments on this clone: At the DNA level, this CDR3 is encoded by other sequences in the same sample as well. DNA for the CDR3: TGTGCCAGCAGTTTAACGCGGCGCGCTGAAGCTTTCTTT. Its protein is CASSLTRRAEAFF. The chain combines TRBV28 with TRBJ1-1, with D unresolved. Germline CDR1 is MDHEN and CDR2 is SYDVKM. The CDR3 has 13 amino acids. Trimming left V 2 bases short and J 6 bases short, with 10 bases between.

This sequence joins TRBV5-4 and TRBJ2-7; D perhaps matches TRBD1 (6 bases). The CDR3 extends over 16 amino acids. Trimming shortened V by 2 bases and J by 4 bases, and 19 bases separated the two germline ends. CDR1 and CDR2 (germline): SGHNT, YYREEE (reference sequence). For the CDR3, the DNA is TGTGCCAGCAGCTTTTACCCCGGACAGAAGACTTACGAGCAGTACGTC. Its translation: CASSFYPGQKTYEQYV.

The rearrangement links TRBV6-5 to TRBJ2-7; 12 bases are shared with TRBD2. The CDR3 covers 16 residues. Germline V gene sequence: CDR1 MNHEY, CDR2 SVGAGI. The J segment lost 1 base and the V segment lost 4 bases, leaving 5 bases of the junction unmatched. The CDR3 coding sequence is TGTGCCAGCAGTTTGACTAGCGGGGGCCCTTCCTACGAGCAGTACGTC. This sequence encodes CASSLTSGGPSYEQYV.

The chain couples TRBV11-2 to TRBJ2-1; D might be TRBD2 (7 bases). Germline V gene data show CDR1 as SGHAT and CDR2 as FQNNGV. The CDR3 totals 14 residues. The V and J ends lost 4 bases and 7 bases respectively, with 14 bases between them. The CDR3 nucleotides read TGTGCCAGCAGCTGGAGGGGGGGCTTAAATGAGCAGTTCTTC. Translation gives CASSWRGGLNEQFF.

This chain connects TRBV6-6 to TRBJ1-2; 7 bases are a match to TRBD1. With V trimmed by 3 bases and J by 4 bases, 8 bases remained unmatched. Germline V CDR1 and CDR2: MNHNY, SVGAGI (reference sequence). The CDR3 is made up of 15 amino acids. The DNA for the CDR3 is TGTGCCAGCAGTTATGGGACAGTCTTAGGCTATGGCTACACCTTC. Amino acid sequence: CASSYGTVLGYGYTF.

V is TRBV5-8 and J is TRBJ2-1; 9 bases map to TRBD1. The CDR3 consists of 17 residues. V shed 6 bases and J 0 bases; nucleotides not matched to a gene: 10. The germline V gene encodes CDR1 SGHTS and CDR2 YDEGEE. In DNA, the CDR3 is TGTGCCAGCACCAAGACTCGGGGACAGGGCTCCTACAATGAGCAGTTCTTC. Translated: CASTKTRGQGSYNEQFF.

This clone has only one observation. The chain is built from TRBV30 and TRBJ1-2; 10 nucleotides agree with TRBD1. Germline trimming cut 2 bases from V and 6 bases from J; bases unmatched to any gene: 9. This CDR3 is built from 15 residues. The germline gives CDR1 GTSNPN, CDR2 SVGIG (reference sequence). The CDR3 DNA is TGTGCCTGGAGTCGTTTCACCGGACAGGGGGATGGCTACACCTTC. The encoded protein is CAWSRFTGQGDGYTF.

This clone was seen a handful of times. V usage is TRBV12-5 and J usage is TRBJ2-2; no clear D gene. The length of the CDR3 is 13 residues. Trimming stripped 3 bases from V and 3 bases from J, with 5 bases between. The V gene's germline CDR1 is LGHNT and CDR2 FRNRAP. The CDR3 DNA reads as TGTGCTAGTGGTTTCGAGGACACCGGGGAGCTGTTTTTT. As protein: CASGFEDTGELFF.